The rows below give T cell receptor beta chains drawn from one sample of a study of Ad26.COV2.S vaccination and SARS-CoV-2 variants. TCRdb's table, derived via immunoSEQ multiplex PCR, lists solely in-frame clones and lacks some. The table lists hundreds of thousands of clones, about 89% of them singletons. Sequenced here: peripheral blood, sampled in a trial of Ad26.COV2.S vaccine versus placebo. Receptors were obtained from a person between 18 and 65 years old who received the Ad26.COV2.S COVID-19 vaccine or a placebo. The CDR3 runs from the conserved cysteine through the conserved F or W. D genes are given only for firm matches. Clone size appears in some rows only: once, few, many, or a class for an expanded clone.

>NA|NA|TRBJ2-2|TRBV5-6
TGTGCCAGCAGCTTGGCCGCGCGCTTGAACACCGGGGAGCTGTTTTTT
CASSLAARLNTGELFF
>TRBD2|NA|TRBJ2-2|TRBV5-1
TGCGCCAGCAGCTTGACTAGCGGGGCCACGACCGGGGAGCTGTTTTTT
CASSLTSGATTGELFF
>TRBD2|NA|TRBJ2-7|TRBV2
TGTGCCAGCATTTGGACTAGCGGGAGCTACGAGCAGTACTTC
CASIWTSGSYEQYF
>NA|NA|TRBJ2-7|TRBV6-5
TGTGCCTCCCGGCGCGGGCGCCTCTCCTACGAGCAGTACTTC
CASRRGRLSYEQYF
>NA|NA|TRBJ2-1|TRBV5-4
TGTGCCAGCAGCGCCCCCGACAGGAACTACAATGAGCAGTTCTTC
CASSAPDRNYNEQFF
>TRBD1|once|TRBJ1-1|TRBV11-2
TGTGCCAGCAGCAACGACAGGGGGCGAAACACTGAAGCTTTCTTT
CASSNDRGRNTEAFF
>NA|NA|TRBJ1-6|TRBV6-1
TGTGCCAGCAGTGAAGACCATGGCCCCCGGGATTATAATTCACCCCTCCACTTT
CASSEDHGPRDYNSPLHF
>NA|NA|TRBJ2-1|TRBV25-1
TGTGCCAGCAGTGGCGGGGATGAGCAGTTCTTC
CASSGGDEQFF
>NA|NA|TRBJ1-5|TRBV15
TGTGCCACCAGCAGAGGCCTGGGGTCAAGCCGAAATCAGCCCCAGCATTTT
CATSRGLGSSRNQPQHF
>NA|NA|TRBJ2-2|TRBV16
TGTGCCAGCAGCCAATCTGACACCACCGGGGAGCTGTTTTTT
CASSQSDTTGELFF
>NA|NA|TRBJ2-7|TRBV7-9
TGTGCCAGCAGCTTACGGACGGAAACCTACGAGCAGTACTTC
CASSLRTETYEQYF
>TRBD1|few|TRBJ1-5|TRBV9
TGTGCCAGCAGCGTAAACGGACAGGAAAGAAGCAATCAGCCCCAGCATTTT
CASSVNGQERSNQPQHF
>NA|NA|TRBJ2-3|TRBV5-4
TGTGCCAGCAGCTTGGGGGGGGCCAGCACAGATACGCAGTATTTT
CASSLGGASTDTQYF
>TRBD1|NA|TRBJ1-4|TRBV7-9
TGTGCCAGCAGCCCGACAGGGGGCGACTTTGGGAAACTGTTTTTT
CASSPTGGDFGKLFF
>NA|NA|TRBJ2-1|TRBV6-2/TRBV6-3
TGTGCCAGCAGTTACCCTCTCGGGGACGTACGCCTCGATGAGCAGTTCTTC
CASSYPLGDVRLDEQFF
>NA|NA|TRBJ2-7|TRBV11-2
TGTGCCAGCAGCTTAGGTTCCGGGAATTTTTACGAGCAGTACTTC
CASSLGSGNFYEQYF
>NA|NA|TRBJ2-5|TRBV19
TGTGCCAGTAGTATAGACAGGGGAGAGACCCAGTACTTC
CASSIDRGETQYF
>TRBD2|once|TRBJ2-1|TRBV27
TGTGCCAGCAGTTTAGACCCGCCGGCGACTAGCGGGAAACTCGAGCAGTTCTTC
CASSLDPPATSGKLEQFF
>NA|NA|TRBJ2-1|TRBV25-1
TGTGCCAGCAGTGAAGGACGCGCTAGCTCCTACAATGAGCAGTTCTTC
CASSEGRASSYNEQFF
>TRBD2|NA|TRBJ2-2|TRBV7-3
TGTGCCAGCAGCTTATCCGCGGTAGCGGGATTAAACACCGGGGAGCTGTTTTTT
CASSLSAVAGLNTGELFF
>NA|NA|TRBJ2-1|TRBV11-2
TGTGCCAGCAGCTTGATGGTTAATCCCTACTCCTACAATGAGCAGTTCTTC
CASSLMVNPYSYNEQFF
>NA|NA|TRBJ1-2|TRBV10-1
TGCGCCAGCAGTGAGTCGGGACAAAACTATGGCTACACCTTC
CASSESGQNYGYTF
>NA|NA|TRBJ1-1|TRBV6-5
TGTGCCAGCAGTCCCATAGCGCGGGGGGGCACTGAAGCTTTCTTT
CASSPIARGGTEAFF
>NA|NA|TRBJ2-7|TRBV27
TGTGCCAGCAGCCTGGGGGTAGGGGGATCCTACGAGCAGTACTTC
CASSLGVGGSYEQYF
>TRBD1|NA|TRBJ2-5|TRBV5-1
TGCGCCAGCGGGACAGCCCAAGAGACCCAGTACTTC
CASGTAQETQYF